This TCR beta chain derives from a study of technical replicates of blood from a few donors. The method was immunoSEQ multiplex PCR; TCRdb's version includes in-frame clones alone and lacks a portion of them. The sample has 50,000 to 70,000 clones, roughly 90% seen once. The CDR3 is 16 amino acids. V lost 2 bases to trimming and J lost 7 bases; unmatched junction nucleotides: 7. Germline V lookup: CDR1 SGHKS, CDR2 YYEKEE (reference sequence). Input material: PBMCs. The sequence derives from a human donor in good health. Some clones in this sample may be carry-over from other donors' samples. The chain recombines TRBV5-5 with TRBJ1-6, with 9 bases identical to TRBD1. The CDR3 loop is CASSFQQGAKNSPLHF. The CDR3 nucleotides are TGTGCCAGCAGCTTTCAACAGGGGGCGAAGAATTCACCCCTCCACTTT. Drawing the rest from reference TRBV5-5 and TRBJ1-6, the complete variable domain is DAGVTQSPTHLIKTRGQQVTLRCSPISGHKSVSWYQQVLGQGPQFIFQYYEKEERGRGNFPDRFSARQFPNYSSELNVNALLLGDSALYLCASSFQQGAKNSPLHFGNGTRLTVT.